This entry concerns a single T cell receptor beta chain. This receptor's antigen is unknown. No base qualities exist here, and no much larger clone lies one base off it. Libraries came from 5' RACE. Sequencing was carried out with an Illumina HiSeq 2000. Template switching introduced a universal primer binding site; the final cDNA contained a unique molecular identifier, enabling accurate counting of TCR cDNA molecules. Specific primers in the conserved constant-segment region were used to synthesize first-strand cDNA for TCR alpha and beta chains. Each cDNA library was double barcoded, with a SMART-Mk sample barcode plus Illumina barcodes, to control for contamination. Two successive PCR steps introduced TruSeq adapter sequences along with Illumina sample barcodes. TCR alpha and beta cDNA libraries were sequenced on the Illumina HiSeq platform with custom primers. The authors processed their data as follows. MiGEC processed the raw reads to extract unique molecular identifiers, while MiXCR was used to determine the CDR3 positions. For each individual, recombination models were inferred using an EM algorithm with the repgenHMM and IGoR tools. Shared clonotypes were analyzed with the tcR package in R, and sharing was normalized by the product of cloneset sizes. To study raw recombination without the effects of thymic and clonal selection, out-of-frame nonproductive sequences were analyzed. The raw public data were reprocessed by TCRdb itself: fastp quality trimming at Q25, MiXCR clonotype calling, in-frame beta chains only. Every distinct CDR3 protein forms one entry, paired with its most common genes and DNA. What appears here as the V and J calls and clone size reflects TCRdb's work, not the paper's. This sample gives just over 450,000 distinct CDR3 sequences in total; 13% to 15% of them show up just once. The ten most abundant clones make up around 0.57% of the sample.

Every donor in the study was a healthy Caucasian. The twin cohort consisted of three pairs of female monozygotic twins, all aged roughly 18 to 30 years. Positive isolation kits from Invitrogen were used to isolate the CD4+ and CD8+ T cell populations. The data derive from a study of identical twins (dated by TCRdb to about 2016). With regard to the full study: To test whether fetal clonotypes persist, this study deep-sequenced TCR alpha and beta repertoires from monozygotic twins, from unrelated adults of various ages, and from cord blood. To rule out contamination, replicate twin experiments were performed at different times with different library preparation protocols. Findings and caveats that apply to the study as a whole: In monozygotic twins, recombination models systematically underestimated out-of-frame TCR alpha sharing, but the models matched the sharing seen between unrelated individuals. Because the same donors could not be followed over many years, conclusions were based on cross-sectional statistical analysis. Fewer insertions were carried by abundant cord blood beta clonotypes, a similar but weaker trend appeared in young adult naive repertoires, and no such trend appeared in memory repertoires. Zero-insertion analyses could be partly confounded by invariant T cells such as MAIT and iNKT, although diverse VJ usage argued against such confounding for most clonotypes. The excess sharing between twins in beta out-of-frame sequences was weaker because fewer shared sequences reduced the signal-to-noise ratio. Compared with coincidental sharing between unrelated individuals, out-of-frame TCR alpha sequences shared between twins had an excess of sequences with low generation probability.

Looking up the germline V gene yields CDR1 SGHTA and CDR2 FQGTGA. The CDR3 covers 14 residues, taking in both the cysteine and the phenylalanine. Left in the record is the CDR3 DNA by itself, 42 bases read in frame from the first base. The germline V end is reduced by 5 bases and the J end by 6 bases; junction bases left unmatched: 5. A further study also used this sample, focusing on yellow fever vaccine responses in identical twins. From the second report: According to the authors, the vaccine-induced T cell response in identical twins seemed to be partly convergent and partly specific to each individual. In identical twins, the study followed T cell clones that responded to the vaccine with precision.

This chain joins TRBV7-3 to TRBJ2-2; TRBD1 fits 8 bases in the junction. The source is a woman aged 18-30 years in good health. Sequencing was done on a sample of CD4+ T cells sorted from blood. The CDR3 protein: CASSPDRVAGELFF. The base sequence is TGTGCCAGCAGCCCGGACAGGGTGGCCGGGGAGCTGTTTTTT.